This TCR beta chain was retrieved from a study of T cell responses to AZD1222 COVID-19 vaccine. Notes on the study in general: Nearly half of spike-specific TCRs reportedly target unmutated variant regions.

As for this clone: Its specificity is not known.

Germline V lookup: CDR1 KGHDR, CDR2 SFDVKD. This CDR3 region has 18 residues. J was trimmed by 7 bases and V by 3 bases; bases with no gene match: 13. Sequencing used immunoSEQ multiplex PCR; TCRdb keeps in-frame clones, though not all of them. The table has 100,000 or so clones, around nine tenths seen once. The clonotype was recovered from an adult in good health. The chain carries TRBV24-1 and TRBJ2-1; 11 nucleotides match TRBD2. The sample was peripheral blood, taken on day 0 of AZD1222 vaccination. The CDR3: CATSDPTLTSGSGNEQFF. DNA of the CDR3: TGTGCCACCAGTGATCCAACCTTAACTAGCGGGAGTGGTAATGAGCAGTTCTTC.